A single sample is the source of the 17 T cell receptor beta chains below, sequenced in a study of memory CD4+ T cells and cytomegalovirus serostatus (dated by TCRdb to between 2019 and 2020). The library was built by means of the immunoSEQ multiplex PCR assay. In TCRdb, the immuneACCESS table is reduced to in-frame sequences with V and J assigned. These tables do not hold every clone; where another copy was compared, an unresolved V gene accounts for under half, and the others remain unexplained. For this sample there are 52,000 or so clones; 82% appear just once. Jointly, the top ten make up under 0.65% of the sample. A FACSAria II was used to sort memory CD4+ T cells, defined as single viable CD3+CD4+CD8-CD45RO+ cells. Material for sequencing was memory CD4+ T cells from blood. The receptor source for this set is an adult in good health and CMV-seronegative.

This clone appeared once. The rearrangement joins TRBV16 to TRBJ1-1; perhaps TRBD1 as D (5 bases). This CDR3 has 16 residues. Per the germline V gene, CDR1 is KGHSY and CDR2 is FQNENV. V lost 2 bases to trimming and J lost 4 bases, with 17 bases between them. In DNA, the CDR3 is TGTGCCAGCAGCCAACCCCGACAGCCCCGGGTCACTGAAGCTTTCTTT. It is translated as CASSQPRQPRVTEAFF.

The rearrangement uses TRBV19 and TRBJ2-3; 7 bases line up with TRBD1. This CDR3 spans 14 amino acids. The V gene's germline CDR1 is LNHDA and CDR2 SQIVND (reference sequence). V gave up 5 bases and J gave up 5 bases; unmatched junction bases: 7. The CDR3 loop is CASSEGQYVDTQYF. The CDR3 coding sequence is TGTGCCAGTAGTGAGGGACAGTATGTAGATACGCAGTATTTT.

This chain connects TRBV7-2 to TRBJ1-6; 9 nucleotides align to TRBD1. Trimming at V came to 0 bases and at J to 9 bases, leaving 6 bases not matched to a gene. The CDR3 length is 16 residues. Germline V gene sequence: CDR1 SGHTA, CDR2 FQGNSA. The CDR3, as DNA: TGTGCCAGCAGCTTAGCGGGACAGGGAGCGGGTTCACCCCTCCACTTT. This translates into CASSLAGQGAGSPLHF.

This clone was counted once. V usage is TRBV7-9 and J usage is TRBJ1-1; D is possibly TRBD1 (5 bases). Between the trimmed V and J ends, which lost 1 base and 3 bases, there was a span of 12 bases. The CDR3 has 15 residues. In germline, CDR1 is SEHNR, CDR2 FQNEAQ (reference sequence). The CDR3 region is CASSLGVRGDTEAFF. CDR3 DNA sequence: TGTGCCAGCAGCTTAGGTGTGAGGGGTGACACTGAAGCTTTCTTT.

CDR3 region: CASSNPRGKRDSYNEQFF. CDR3 nucleotides: TGTGCCAGCAGCAACCCCCGCGGGAAGCGAGACTCCTACAATGAGCAGTTCTTC. The chain combines TRBV28 with TRBJ2-1; tentatively, D is TRBD2 (6 bases). CDR3 length: 18 amino acids. Germline CDR1 and CDR2: MDHEN and SYDVKM. Trimming pared 6 bases from V and 0 bases from J, leaving 21 bases between.

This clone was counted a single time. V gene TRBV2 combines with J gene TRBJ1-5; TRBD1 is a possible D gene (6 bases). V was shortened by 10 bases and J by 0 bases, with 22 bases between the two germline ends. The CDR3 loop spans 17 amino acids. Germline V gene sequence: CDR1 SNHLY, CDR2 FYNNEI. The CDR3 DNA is TGTGCCACATCAGGGGACGGCGCCAGATATAGCAATCAGCCCCAGCATTTT. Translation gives CATSGDGARYSNQPQHF.

CDR3: CASIPTNTGMGTTNEKLFF. CDR3 in DNA: TGTGCCAGCATCCCAACTAATACAGGGATGGGAACAACTAATGAAAAACTGTTTTTT. The genes are TRBV21-1 and TRBJ1-4; the table's D call, TRBD1, has no DNA check behind it. TRBV21-1 is listed as a pseudogene. The CDR3 is 19 residues long.

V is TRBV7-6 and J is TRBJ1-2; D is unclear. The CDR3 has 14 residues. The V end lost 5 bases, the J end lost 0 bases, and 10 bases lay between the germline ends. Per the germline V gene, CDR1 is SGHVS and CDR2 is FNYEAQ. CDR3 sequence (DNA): TGTGCCAGCAGCCCGACAAGTTCTAACTATGGCTACACCTTC. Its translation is CASSPTSSNYGYTF.

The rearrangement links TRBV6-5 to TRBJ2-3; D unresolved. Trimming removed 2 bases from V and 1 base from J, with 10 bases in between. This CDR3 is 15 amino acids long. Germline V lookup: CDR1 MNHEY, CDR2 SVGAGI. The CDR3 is CASSYMWTGTDTQYF. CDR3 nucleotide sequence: TGTGCCAGCAGTTACATGTGGACGGGCACAGATACGCAGTATTTT.

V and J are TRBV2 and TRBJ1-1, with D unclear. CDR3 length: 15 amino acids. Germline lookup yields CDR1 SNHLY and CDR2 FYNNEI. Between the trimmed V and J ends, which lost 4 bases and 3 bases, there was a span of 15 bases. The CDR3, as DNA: TGTGCCAGCAGTGCTTGGATGAGGGCTGACACTGAAGCTTTCTTT. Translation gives CASSAWMRADTEAFF. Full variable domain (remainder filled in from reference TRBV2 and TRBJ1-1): EPEVTQTPSHQVTQMGQEVILRCVPISNHLYFYWYRQILGQKVEFLVSFYNNEISEKSEIFDDQFSVERPDGSNFTLKIRSTKLEDSAMYFCASSAWMRADTEAFFGQGTRLTVV.

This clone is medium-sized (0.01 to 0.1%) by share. CDR3 region: CACPPVDTEAFF. In DNA form, the CDR3 reads TGTGCCTGTCCCCCCGTGGACACTGAAGCTTTCTTT. The chain is built from TRBV30 and TRBJ1-1; D unclear. The germline gives CDR1 GTSNPN, CDR2 SVGIG (reference sequence). V lost 6 bases to trimming and J lost 3 bases, with 11 bases between them. The CDR3 runs 12 residues.

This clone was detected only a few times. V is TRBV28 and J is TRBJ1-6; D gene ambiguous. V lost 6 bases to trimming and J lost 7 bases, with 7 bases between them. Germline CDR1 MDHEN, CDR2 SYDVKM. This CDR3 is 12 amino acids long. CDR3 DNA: TGTGCCAGCAGGGAATCGAATTCACCCCTCCACTTT. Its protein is CASRESNSPLHF. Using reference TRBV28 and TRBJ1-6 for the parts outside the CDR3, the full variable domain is DVKVTQSSRYLVKRTGEKVFLECVQDMDHENMFWYRQDPGLGLRLIYFSYDVKMKEKGDIPEGYSVSREKKERFSLILESASTNQTSMYLCASRESNSPLHFGNGTRLTVT.

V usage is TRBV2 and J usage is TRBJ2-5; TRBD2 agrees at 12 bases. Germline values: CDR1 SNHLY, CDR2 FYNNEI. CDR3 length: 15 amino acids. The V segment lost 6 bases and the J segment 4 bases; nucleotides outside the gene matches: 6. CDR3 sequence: CASRALAGGGETQYF. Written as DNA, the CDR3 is TGTGCCAGCAGGGCACTAGCGGGGGGCGGAGAGACCCAGTACTTC.

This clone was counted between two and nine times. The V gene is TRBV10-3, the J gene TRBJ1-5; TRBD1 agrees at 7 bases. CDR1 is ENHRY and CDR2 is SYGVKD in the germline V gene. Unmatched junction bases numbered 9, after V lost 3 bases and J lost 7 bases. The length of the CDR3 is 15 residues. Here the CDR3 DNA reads TGTGCCATCAGTGACGATTACAGGGGAGGACAGCCCCAGCATTTT. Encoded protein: CAISDDYRGGQPQHF.

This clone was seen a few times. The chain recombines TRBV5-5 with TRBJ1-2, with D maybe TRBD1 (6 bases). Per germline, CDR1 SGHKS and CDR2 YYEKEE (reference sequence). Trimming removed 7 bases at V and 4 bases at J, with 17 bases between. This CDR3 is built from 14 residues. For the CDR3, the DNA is TGTGCCAGCGGGCGACAGGAGCCCTTCTATGGCTACACCTTC. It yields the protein CASGRQEPFYGYTF.

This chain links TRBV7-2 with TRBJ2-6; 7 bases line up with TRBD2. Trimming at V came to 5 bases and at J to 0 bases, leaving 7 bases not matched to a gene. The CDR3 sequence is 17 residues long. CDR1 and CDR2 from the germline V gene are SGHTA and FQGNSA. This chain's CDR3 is CASSQSGTSSGANVLTF. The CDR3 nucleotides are TGTGCCAGCAGCCAGAGCGGGACGTCCTCTGGGGCCAACGTCCTGACTTTC.

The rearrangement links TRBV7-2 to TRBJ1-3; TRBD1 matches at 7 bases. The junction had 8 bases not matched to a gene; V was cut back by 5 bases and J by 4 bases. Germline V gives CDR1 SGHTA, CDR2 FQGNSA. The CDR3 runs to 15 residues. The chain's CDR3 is CASSTKTGNGNTIYF. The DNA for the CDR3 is TGTGCCAGCAGCACAAAGACAGGGAACGGAAACACCATATATTTT.